Sequencing of this TCR beta chain was carried out in a study of blood T cells in healthy people across ages. Study-level findings and limits: More naive CD4+ cells and higher diversity were found in long-lived than in aged donors. Strongly correlated with naive T cell percentage was TCR beta diversity.

Germline assignment: CDR1 MDHEN and CDR2 SYDVKM. With V trimmed by 3 bases and J by 9 bases, 11 bases remained unmatched. The CDR3 covers 15 residues. Using a J-beta primer mix together with a sample-barcoded 5' primer, a second PCR was run for roughly 6 to 12 cycles. TCRdb ran MiXCR on the 5' RACE reads and lists one entry per CDR3 protein. The sample has around 990,000 distinct CDR3 sequences, 25% seen once. A word on this clonotype: What it binds is unknown.

These data also featured in a second study, about T cells of mothers and their children. From that study: The yield was over 8 million TCR beta CDR3 reads from each mother and 2.5 million to 3.5 million from each child. The study found slightly higher but non-significant overlap in related versus unrelated mother-child pairs.

This clonotype originated in a girl under 10 years old in good health. Specimen: blood. The J gene is TRBJ2-4, the V gene TRBV28; 7 bases map to TRBD1. CDR3 sequence: CASSFPVGTVRIQYF. DNA for the CDR3: TGTGCCAGCAGTTTCCCCGTGGGGACAGTACGCATTCAGTACTTC.